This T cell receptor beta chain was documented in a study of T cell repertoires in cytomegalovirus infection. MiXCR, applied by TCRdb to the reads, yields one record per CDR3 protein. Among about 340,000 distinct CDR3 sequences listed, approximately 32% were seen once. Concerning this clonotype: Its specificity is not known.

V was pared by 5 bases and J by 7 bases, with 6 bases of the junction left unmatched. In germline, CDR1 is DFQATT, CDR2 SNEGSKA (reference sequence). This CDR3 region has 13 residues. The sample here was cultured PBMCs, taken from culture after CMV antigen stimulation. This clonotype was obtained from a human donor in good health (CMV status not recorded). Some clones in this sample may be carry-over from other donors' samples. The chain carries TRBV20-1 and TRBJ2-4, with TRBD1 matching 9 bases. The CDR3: CSAADRGPNIQYF. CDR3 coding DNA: TGCAGTGCTGCGGACAGGGGCCCTAACATTCAGTACTTC.